The rows below give T cell receptor beta chains drawn from one sample of a study of control samples from healthy donors and cancer patients. Sequencing was performed with immunoSEQ multiplex PCR; in TCRdb, only in-frame clones are kept and a portion is missing. The profile shows about 130,000 clones, 90% to 95% of them singletons. The source material was PBMCs. Receptors were obtained from a man in his 60s with colorectal cancer. Each CDR3 is given with its conserved first and last residue. Each record gives: clone size, J gene, V gene, D gene, CDR3 protein, CDR3 DNA. D genes are given only for firm matches. Size is omitted from some rows. Given values are once, few, many or a class for expanded clones.

>NA|TRBJ1-1|TRBV27|NA
CASSLEQGNTEAFF
TGTGCCAGCAGTTTAGAACAGGGGAACACTGAAGCTTTCTTT
>NA|TRBJ2-7|TRBV7-2|NA
CASSRQATYEQYF
TGTGCCAGCAGTCGACAGGCTACCTACGAGCAGTACTTC
>NA|TRBJ1-5|TRBV27|NA
CASSPPAGGNQPQHF
TGTGCCAGCAGTCCCCCGGCAGGGGGCAATCAGCCCCAGCATTTT
>NA|TRBJ2-5|TRBV15|NA
CATSREWGEETQYF
TGTGCCACCAGCAGAGAATGGGGGGAAGAGACCCAGTACTTC
>NA|TRBJ1-6|TRBV18|NA
CASSYQQGNSPLHF
TGTGCCAGCTCATACCAACAGGGTAATTCACCCCTCCACTTT
>NA|TRBJ2-3|TRBV6-5|TRBD2
CASSSAGGPTDTQYF
TGTGCCAGCAGTTCTGCGGGGGGGCCGACAGATACGCAGTATTTT
>NA|TRBJ1-3|TRBV6-1|NA
CASSEPVSGNTIYF
TGTGCCAGCAGTGAACCGGTCTCTGGAAACACCATATATTTT
>NA|TRBJ1-3|TRBV10-3|NA
CAICETGLSSGNTIYF
TGTGCCATCTGTGAGACGGGACTCTCCTCTGGAAACACCATATATTTT
>NA|TRBJ2-3|TRBV5-5|TRBD2
CASRPIAGSTDTQYF
TGTGCCAGCAGGCCTATAGCGGGGAGCACAGATACGCAGTATTTT
>once|TRBJ2-3|TRBV11-1|NA
CASSSGVPQADTQYF
TGTGCCAGCAGCTCGGGCGTACCCCAGGCAGATACGCAGTATTTT
>NA|TRBJ2-3|TRBV6-1|NA
CASSEPRGSDTQYF
TGTGCCAGCAGTGAGCCGCGGGGATCAGATACGCAGTATTTT
>once|TRBJ1-5|TRBV2|NA
CASRLSGQPQHF
TGTGCCAGCAGACTAAGTGGACAGCCCCAGCATTTT
>NA|TRBJ1-2|TRBV30|TRBD1
CAWSNGQGPYGYTF
TGTGCCTGGAGTAACGGACAGGGGCCCTATGGCTACACCTTC
>NA|TRBJ2-7|TRBV19|NA
CASSEETSQKGEQYF
TGTGCCAGTAGTGAGGAGACATCACAAAAGGGAGAGCAGTACTTC
>NA|TRBJ1-5|TRBV18|NA
CASSPGENQPQHF
TGTGCCAGCTCACCAGGGGAAAATCAGCCCCAGCATTTT
>NA|TRBJ1-2|TRBV6-5|NA
CASRADGKDGYTF
TGTGCCAGCAGGGCAGATGGGAAGGATGGCTACACCTTC
>NA|TRBJ1-6|TRBV6-1|NA
CASSDRGLISPLHF
TGTGCCAGCAGTGACAGGGGCCTAATCTCACCCCTCCACTTT
>NA|TRBJ1-3|TRBV19|NA
CASSIGMGSAGNTIYF
TGTGCCAGTAGTATAGGGATGGGTTCGGCTGGAAACACCATATATTTT
>NA|TRBJ2-7|TRBV7-9|NA
CAPSARTEQYF
TGTGCCCCTTCTGCGAGGACCGAGCAGTACTTC
>once|TRBJ2-7|TRBV9|NA
CASSVLGGPEEQYF
TGTGCCAGCAGCGTATTGGGGGGGCCGGAAGAGCAGTACTTC
>NA|TRBJ1-1|TRBV14|TRBD1
CASSARTGSTEAFF
TGTGCCAGCAGCGCCAGGACAGGGTCCACTGAAGCTTTCTTT
>NA|TRBJ1-1|TRBV4-1|TRBD1
CASSYPDRDDTEAFF
TGCGCCAGCAGCTATCCGGACAGGGATGACACTGAAGCTTTCTTT
>NA|TRBJ2-5|TRBV6-2/TRBV6-3|TRBD2
CASSYRASITGTRKETQYF
TGTGCCAGCAGTTACCGTGCATCTATTACCGGGACTAGAAAAGAGACCCAGTACTTC
>once|TRBJ2-1|TRBV18|NA
CASSPTRDEQFF
TGTGCCAGCTCACCCACCAGGGACGAGCAGTTCTTC
>NA|TRBJ1-5|TRBV18|NA
CASSPTGNQPQHF
TGTGCCAGCTCCCCAACCGGGAATCAGCCCCAGCATTTT
>NA|TRBJ2-7|TRBV5-1|NA
CASSGDYEQYF
TGCGCCAGCAGCGGGGACTACGAGCAGTACTTC
>NA|TRBJ2-2|TRBV18|TRBD1
CASSPLWDRGNTGELFF
TGTGCCAGCTCACCGCTTTGGGACAGGGGGAACACCGGGGAGCTGTTTTTT
>NA|TRBJ2-7|TRBV2|NA
CASSEYYEQYF
TGTGCCAGCAGTGAATACTACGAGCAGTACTTC
>NA|TRBJ2-5|TRBV18|NA
CASSPFTEETQYF
TGTGCCAGCTCACCATTTACGGAAGAGACCCAGTACTTC
>NA|TRBJ2-1|TRBV9|TRBD2
CASSVDLAGLNEQFF
TGTGCCAGCAGCGTAGATCTAGCGGGGCTCAATGAGCAGTTCTTC
>NA|TRBJ2-7|TRBV7-9|NA
CASSARGRAYEQYF
TGTGCCAGCAGCGCCCGGGGTAGGGCCTACGAGCAGTACTTC
>NA|TRBJ2-1|TRBV1|NA
CTSSQGLASGDNEQFF
TGCACCAGCAGCCAAGGCCTGGCTAGCGGGGACAATGAGCAGTTCTTC
>NA|TRBJ1-2|TRBV6-1|NA
CASSEENSNYGYTF
TGTGCCAGCAGTGAAGAAAATTCTAACTATGGCTACACCTTC
>NA|TRBJ1-2|TRBV6-5|NA
CASSSVAGSNYGYTF
TGTGCCAGCAGTTCGGTCGCAGGCTCTAACTATGGCTACACCTTC
>NA|TRBJ1-1|TRBV12-3/TRBV12-4|NA
CASSTTGLKAFF
TGTGCCAGCAGTACTACAGGGCTTAAGGCTTTCTTT
>once|TRBJ1-5|TRBV2|NA
CASSQTGAALNQPQHF
TGTGCCAGCAGTCAAACAGGCGCCGCGCTCAATCAGCCCCAGCATTTT
>NA|TRBJ1-4|TRBV20-1|NA
CSASTGWTNEKLFF
TGCAGTGCTAGTACAGGGTGGACTAATGAAAAACTGTTTTTT
>NA|TRBJ1-1|TRBV12-3/TRBV12-4|NA
CASTFGGIEAFF
TGTGCCAGCACCTTCGGGGGGATTGAAGCTTTCTTT
>NA|TRBJ1-5|TRBV7-2|NA
CASSLGGERQPQHF
TGTGCCAGCAGCTTAGGAGGGGAGCGTCAGCCCCAGCATTTT